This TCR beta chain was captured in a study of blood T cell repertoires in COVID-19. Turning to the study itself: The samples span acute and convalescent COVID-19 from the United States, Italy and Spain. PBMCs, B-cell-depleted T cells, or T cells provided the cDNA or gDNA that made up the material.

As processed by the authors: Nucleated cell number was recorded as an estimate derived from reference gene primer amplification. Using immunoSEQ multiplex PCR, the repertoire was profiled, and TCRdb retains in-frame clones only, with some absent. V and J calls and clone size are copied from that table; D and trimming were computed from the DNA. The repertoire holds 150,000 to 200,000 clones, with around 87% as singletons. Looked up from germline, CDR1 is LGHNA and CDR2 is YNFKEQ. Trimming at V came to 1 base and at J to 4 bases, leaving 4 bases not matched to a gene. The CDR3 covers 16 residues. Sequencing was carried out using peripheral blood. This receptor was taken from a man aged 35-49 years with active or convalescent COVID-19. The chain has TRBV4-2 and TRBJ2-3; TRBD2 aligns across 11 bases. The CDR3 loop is CASSQGYSGGADTQYF. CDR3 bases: TGTGCCAGCAGCCAAGGTTATAGCGGGGGGGCAGATACGCAGTATTTT.